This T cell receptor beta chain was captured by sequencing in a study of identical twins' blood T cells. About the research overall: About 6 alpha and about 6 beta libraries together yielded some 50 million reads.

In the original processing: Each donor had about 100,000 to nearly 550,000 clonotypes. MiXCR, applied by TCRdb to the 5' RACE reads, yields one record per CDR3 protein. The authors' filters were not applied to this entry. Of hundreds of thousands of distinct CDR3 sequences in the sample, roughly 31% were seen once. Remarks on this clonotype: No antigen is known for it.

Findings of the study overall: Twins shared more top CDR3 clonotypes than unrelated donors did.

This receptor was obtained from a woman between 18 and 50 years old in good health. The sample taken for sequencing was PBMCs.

CDR3 nucleotides: TGTGCCAGCAGCCAAGTTCAAAGCCTAGGCGGCGGTGGCTACACCTTC. As protein: CASSQVQSLGGGGYTF. This chain uses TRBV3-1 with TRBJ1-2; no clear D gene. The CDR3 runs 16 residues. Germline values: CDR1 LGHDT, CDR2 YNNKEL (reference sequence). Trimming cost V 1 base and J 7 bases, with 19 bases left between them.